This T cell receptor (beta chain) originates from a study of blood T cell repertoires in COVID-19. Profiled with immunoSEQ multiplex PCR; TCRdb holds only in-frame clones, not every one. Here the sample spans around 270,000 clones, roughly nine tenths being singletons. From germline, CDR1 is LNHNV and CDR2 YYDKDF (reference sequence). V shed 8 bases and J 5 bases; nucleotides not matched to a gene: 11. The CDR3 sequence is 15 residues long. This chain uses TRBV15 with TRBJ2-5; TRBD1 aligns across 10 bases. The sequence was collected from a man aged 35 to 55 who had recovered from COVID-19. Sequenced sample: peripheral blood. The CDR3 nucleotides are TGTGCCACCGGACCCCGGGACAGGGGTGAGGAGACCCAGTACTTC. Amino acids: CATGPRDRGEETQYF.